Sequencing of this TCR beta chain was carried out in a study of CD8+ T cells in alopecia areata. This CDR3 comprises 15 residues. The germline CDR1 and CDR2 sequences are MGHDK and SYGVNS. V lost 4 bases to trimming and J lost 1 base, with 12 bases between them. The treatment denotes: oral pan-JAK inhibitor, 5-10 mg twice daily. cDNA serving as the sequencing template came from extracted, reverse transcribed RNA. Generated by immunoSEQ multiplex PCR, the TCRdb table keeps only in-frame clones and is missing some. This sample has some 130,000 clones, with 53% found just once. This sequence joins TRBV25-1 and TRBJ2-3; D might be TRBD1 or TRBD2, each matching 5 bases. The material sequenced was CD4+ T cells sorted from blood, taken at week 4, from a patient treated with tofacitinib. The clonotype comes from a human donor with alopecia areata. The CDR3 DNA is TGTGCCAGCAGTGTTCGGGGCGCGGGCACAGATACGCAGTATTTT. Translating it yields CASSVRGAGTDTQYF.